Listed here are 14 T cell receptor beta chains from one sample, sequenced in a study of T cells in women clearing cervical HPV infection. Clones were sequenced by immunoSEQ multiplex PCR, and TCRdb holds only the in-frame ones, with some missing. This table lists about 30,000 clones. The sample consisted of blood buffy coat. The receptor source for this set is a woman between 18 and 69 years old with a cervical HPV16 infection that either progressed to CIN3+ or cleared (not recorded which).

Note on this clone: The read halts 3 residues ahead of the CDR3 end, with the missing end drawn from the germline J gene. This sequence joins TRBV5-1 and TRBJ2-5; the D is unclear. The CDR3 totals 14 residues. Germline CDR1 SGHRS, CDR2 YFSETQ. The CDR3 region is CASSSTLGTDTQYF. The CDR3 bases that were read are TGCGCCAGCAGCTCCACGCTGGGCACAGATACC.

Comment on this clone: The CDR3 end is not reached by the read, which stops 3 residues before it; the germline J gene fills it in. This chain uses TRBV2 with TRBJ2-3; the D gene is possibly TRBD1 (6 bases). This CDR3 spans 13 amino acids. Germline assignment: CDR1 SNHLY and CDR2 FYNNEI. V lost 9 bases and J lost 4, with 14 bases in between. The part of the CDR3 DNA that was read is TGTGCCAGTACAGGGTATGTGGCAGATACG. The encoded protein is CASTGYVADT. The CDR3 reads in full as CASTGYVADTQYF.

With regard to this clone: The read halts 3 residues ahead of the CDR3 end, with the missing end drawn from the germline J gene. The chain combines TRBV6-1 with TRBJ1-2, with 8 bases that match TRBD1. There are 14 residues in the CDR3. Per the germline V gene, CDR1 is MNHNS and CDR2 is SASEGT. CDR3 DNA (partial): TGTGCCAGCAGTGTACAGGGGGGACCGTACGAC. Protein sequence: CASSVQGGPYD. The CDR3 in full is CASSVQGGPYDYTF.

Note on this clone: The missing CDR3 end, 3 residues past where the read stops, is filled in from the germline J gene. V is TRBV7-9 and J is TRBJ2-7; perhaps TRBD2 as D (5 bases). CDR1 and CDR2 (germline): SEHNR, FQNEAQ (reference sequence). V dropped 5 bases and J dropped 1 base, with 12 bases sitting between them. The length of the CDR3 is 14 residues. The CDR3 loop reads CASSPWRTSYEQYF. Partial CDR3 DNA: TGTGCCAGCAGCCCCTGGCGGACTTCCTACGAG. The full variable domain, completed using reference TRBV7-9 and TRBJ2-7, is DTGVSQNPRHKITKRGQNVTFRCDPISEHNRLYWYRQTLGQGPEFLTYFQNEAQLEKSRLLSDRFSAERPKGSFSTLEIQRTEQGDSAMYLCASSPWRTSYEQYFGPGTRLTVT.

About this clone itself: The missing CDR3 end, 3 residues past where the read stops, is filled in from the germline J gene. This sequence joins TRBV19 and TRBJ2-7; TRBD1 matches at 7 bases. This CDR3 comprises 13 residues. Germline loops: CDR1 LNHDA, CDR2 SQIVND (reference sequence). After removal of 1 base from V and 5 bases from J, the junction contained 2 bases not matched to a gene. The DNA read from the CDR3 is TGTGCCAGTAGTATAGGACAGGGAAACGAG. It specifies CASSIGQGNE. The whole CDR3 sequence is CASSIGQGNEQYF.

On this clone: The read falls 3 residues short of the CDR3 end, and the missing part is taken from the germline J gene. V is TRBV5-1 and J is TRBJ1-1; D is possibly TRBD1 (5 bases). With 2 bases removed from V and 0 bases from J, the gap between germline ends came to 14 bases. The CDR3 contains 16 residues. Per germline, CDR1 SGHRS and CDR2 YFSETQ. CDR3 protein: CASSLSIDSLNTEAFF. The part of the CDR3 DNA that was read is TGCGCCAGCAGCTTATCGATAGACAGCTTGAACACTGAA.

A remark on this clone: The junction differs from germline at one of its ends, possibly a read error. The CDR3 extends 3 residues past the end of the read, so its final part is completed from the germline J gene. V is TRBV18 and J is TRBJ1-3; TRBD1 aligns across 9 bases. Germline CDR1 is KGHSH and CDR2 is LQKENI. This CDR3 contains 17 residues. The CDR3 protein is CASSPPRTGELGNAIYF. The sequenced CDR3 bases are TGTGCCAGCTCACCCCCGAGGACAGGGGAACTTGGAAACGCC. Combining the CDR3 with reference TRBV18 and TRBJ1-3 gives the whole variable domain NAGVMQNPRHLVRRRGQEARLRCSPMKGHSHVYWYRQLPEEGLKFMVYLQKENIIDESGMPKERFSAEFPKEGPSILRIQQVVRGDSAAYFCASSPPRTGELGNAIYFGEGSWLTVV.

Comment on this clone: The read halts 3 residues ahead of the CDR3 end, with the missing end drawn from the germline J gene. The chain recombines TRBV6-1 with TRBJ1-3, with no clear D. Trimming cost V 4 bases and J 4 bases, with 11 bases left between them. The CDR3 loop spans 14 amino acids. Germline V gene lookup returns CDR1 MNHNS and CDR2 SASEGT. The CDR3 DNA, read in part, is TGTGCCAGCAGTGGAACAATTCCCGGAAACACC. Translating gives CASSGTIPGNT. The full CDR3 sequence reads CASSGTIPGNTIYF.

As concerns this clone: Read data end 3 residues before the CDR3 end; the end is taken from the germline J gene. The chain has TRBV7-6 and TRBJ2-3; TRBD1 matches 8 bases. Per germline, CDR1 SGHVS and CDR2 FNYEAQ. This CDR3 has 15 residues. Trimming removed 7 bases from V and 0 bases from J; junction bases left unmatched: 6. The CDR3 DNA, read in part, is TGTGCCAGCACCTTGGGACAGGTTAGCACAGATACG. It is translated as CASTLGQVSTDT. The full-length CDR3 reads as CASTLGQVSTDTQYF.

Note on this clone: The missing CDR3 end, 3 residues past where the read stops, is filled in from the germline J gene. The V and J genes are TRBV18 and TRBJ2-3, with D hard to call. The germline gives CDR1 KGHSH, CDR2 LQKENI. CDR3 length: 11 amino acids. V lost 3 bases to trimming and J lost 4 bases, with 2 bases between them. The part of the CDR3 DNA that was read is TGTGCCAGCTCACCCGCAGATACG. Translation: CASSPADT. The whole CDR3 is CASSPADTQYF.

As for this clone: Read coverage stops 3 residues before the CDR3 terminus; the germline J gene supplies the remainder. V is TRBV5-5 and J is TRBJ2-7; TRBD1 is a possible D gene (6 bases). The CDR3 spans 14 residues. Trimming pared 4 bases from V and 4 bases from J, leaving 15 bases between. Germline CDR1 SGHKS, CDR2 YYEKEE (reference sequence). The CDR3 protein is CASSPGTLSYEQYF. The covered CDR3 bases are TGTGCCAGCAGCCCCGGGACACTGTCTTACGAG. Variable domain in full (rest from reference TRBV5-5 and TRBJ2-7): DAGVTQSPTHLIKTRGQQVTLRCSPISGHKSVSWYQQVLGQGPQFIFQYYEKEERGRGNFPDRFSARQFPNYSSELNVNALLLGDSALYLCASSPGTLSYEQYFGPGTRLTVT.

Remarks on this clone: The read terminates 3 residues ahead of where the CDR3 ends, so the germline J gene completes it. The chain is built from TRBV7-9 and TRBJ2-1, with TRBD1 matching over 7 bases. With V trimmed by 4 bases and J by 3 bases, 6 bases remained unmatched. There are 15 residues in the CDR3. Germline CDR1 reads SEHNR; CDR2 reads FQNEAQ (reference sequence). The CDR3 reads CASSSTGEIYNEQFF. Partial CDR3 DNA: TGTGCCAGCAGCTCCACAGGGGAGATCTACAATGAG.

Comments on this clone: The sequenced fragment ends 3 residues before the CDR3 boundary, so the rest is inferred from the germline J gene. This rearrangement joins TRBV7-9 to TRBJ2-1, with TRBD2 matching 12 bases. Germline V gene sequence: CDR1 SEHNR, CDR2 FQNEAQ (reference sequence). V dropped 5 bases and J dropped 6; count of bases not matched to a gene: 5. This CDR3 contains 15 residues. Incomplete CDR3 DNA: TGTGCCAGCAGCCCGGGACTAGCGGGTGGCAATGAG. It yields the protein CASSPGLAGGNE. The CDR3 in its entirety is CASSPGLAGGNEQFF.

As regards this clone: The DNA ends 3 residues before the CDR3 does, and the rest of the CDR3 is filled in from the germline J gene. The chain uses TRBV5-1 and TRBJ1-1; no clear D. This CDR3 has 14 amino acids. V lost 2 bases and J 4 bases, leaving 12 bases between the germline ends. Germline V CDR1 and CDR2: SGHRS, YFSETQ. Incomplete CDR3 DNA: TGCGCCAGCAGCTTAAGTGCATCGGGCACTGAA. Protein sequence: CASSLSASGTE. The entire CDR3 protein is CASSLSASGTEAFF. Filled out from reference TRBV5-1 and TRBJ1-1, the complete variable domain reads KAGVTQTPRYLIKTRGQQVTLSCSPISGHRSVSWYQQTPGQGLQFLFEYFSETQRNKGNFPGRFSGRQFSNSRSEMNVSTLELGDSALYLCASSLSASGTEAFFGQGTRLTVV.